This TCR beta chain emerged from a study of CD4 T cells in relation to SARS-CoV-2 and coronaviruses. About the research overall: TCR beta CDR3s were sequenced after roughly ten-day antigen culture of PBMCs.

Remarks on this clone: Its cognate antigen is unknown.

The CDR3 sequence is 13 residues long. Per the germline V gene, CDR1 is DFQATT and CDR2 is SNEGSKA (reference sequence). Trimming removed 8 bases from V and 3 bases from J, with 17 bases in between. Unexposed donor CD4+ T cells date from 2011-2018, before the COVID-19 pandemic. After about ten days of culture, CD4+ T cells were isolated. The assay was immunoSEQ multiplex PCR, and TCRdb's table has in-frame clones only and misses some. Of around 15,000 clones detected, 70% to 85% appear once; the ten largest clones hold about 40%. This chain connects TRBV20-1 to TRBJ2-7; D uncertain. This receptor was identified in a human donor in good health. Specimen: CD4+ T cells from PBMCs, cultured in vitro. CDR3 loop: CSTSAISRYEQYF. CDR3 DNA sequence: TGCAGTACCAGTGCTATTTCCCGCTACGAGCAGTACTTC.